The 5 T cell receptor beta chains listed next were all sequenced from one sample in a study of CD8+ T cells in alopecia areata. Extracted RNA was reverse transcribed into cDNA, the sequencing template. Profiling relied on immunoSEQ multiplex PCR, and the TCRdb table lists in-frame clones only, not all of them. This sample has roughly 220,000 clones, with approximately 65% found just once. The treatment here: oral pan-JAK inhibitor, 5-10 mg twice daily. The sample was CD4+ T cells sorted from blood, taken at approximately week 42, from a patient treated with tofacitinib. All receptors derive from a human donor with alopecia areata.

This clone has more than one count but fewer than ten. The CDR3 bases are TGTGCCAGCAGCTTAGCGTCTCGGGGACGGGACCAGTTCTTC. Translating gives CASSLASRGRDQFF. The genes are TRBV11-2 and TRBJ2-1, with D possibly being TRBD1 or TRBD2 (5 bases each). V gave up 1 base and J gave up 13 bases, with 17 bases separating them. CDR1 SGHAT and CDR2 FQNNGV come from the germline V gene. CDR3 size: 14 residues.

The gene calls are TRBV7-9 and TRBJ1-1; the D is unclear. CDR3 size: 14 residues. Trimming stripped 0 bases from V and 0 bases from J, with 5 bases between. Looked up from germline, CDR1 is SEHNR and CDR2 is FQNEAQ (reference sequence). The CDR3 region is CASSLAGMNTEAFF. DNA for the CDR3: TGTGCCAGCAGCTTAGCCGGGATGAACACTGAAGCTTTCTTT. The full variable domain, with the rest looked up from reference TRBV7-9 and TRBJ1-1, is DTGVSQNPRHKITKRGQNVTFRCDPISEHNRLYWYRQTLGQGPEFLTYFQNEAQLEKSRLLSDRFSAERPKGSFSTLEIQRTEQGDSAMYLCASSLAGMNTEAFFGQGTRLTVV.

This sequence joins TRBV18 and TRBJ2-7; D is unresolved. Germline loops: CDR1 KGHSH, CDR2 LQKENI. CDR3 length equals 14 residues. Trimming took 3 bases from V and 4 from J, leaving 13 bases between them. The CDR3 bases are TGTGCCAGCTCACCTGCAGGATTAATTTACGAGCAGTACTTC. It is translated as CASSPAGLIYEQYF.

In regard to this clone: The same CDR3 also results from other DNA sequences found in this sample. This chain uses TRBV2 with TRBJ2-3, with no clear D. The germline V gene encodes CDR1 SNHLY and CDR2 FYNNEI. This CDR3 is built from 11 residues. V was shortened by 1 base and J by 5 bases, with 1 base between the two germline ends. CDR3 sequence reads: CASSEEDTQYF. The CDR3 bases are TGTGCCAGCAGTGAAGAAGATACGCAGTATTTT.

The CDR3 here is CASSSQTGLNYGYTF. In DNA form, the CDR3 reads TGTGCCAGCAGCTCACAAACAGGGCTAAACTATGGCTACACCTTC. The chain is built from TRBV7-2 and TRBJ1-2, with D possibly TRBD1 on 6 matching bases. Germline CDR1 SGHTA, CDR2 FQGNSA. Trimming removed 4 bases from V and 2 bases from J, with 14 bases in between. The CDR3 has 15 residues. Combining the CDR3 with reference TRBV7-2 and TRBJ1-2 gives the whole variable domain GAGVSQSPSNKVTEKGKDVELRCDPISGHTALYWYRQSLGQGLEFLIYFQGNSAPDKSGLPSDRFSAERTGGSVSTLTIQRTQQEDSAVYLCASSSQTGLNYGYTFGSGTRLTVV.